Each of the 23 T cell receptor beta chains below was sequenced from the same sample in a study of T cell repertoires in cytomegalovirus infection. In TCRdb, the reads were re-called with MiXCR into one record per CDR3 protein. The sample carries approximately 43,000 distinct CDR3 sequences, approximately 22% recorded once. Antigens for these TCRs are unknown. Sample: PBMCs, sequenced either directly or after in vitro stimulation (not recorded which). Every receptor here comes from a human donor in good health (CMV status not recorded). Some clones in this sample may be carry-over from other donors' samples.

This chain links TRBV19 with TRBJ2-1; possibly TRBD2 for D (6 bases). CDR3 size: 15 residues. CDR1 is LNHDA, CDR2 SQIVND, per germline (reference sequence). V lost 5 bases and J 4 bases, leaving 15 bases between the germline ends. CDR3: CASSPGLRPYNEQFF. CDR3 DNA sequence: TGTGCCAGTAGTCCGGGACTCCGCCCTTACAATGAGCAGTTCTTC.

This clonotype occurred a few times. The chain employs TRBV10-2 and TRBJ2-5; 10 bases map to TRBD2. Germline CDR1 WSHSY, CDR2 SAAADI. The CDR3 covers 16 residues. V lost 0 bases to trimming and J lost 1 base; unmatched junction nucleotides: 2. CDR3 in amino acids: CASSESLAGGQETQYF. The CDR3 nucleotides read TGCGCCAGCAGTGAGTCATTAGCGGGAGGCCAAGAGACCCAGTACTTC.

The chain is built from TRBV20-1 and TRBJ2-1, with 10 positions matching TRBD2. CDR1 DFQATT and CDR2 SNEGSKA come from the germline V gene (reference sequence). The CDR3 has 18 amino acids. After removal of 0 bases from V and 7 bases from J, the junction contained 15 bases not matched to a gene. Here the CDR3 reads CSARDLGNTSGMGNEQFF. For the CDR3, the DNA is TGCAGTGCTAGAGATCTCGGGAATACTAGCGGGATGGGTAATGAGCAGTTCTTC.

The chain combines TRBV4-1 with TRBJ2-4; D unclear. Trimming removed 1 base from V and 0 bases from J, with 19 bases in between. CDR3 length equals 19 residues. The germline CDR1 and CDR2 sequences are MGHRA and YSYEKL. CDR3 nucleotides: TGCGCCAGCAGCCAAGGCTTACCGGTTCTCGTCGGAGCCAAAAACATTCAGTACTTC. Protein: CASSQGLPVLVGAKNIQYF.

This rearrangement joins TRBV4-2 to TRBJ2-3; 8 bases are shared with TRBD2. The CDR3 consists of 17 residues. Germline CDR1 reads LGHNA; CDR2 reads YNFKEQ. V gave up 4 bases and J gave up 1 base; unmatched junction bases: 10. The chain's CDR3 is CASSLSFSGDGTDTQYF. DNA of the CDR3: TGTGCCAGCAGCCTCAGTTTTAGCGGGGATGGCACAGATACGCAGTATTTT.

The rearrangement uses TRBV6-2 or TRBV6-3 and TRBJ2-7; D gene uncertain. The germline gives CDR1 MNHEY, CDR2 SVGEGT. The CDR3 spans 13 residues. The ends were cut back, 6 bases at V and 4 bases at J, with 13 bases in the middle. The CDR3 DNA follows: TGTGCCAGCAGCCCTTTGAGCCGATACGAGCAGTACTTC. Translated: CASSPLSRYEQYF.

This clonotype has only one observation. A much larger clone is a single base away; this may be a read error. The chain uses TRBV7-2 and TRBJ2-5; tentative D call: TRBD1 (6 bases). CDR3 length: 15 residues. In germline, CDR1 is SGHTA, CDR2 FQGNSA. The CDR3 DNA follows: TGTGCCAGCAGCTTTGGGGGCGAAGGATCCGAGACCCAGTGCTTC. Amino acid sequence: CASSFGGEGSETQCF. Full variable domain (outside the CDR3, taken from reference TRBV7-2 and TRBJ2-5): GAGVSQSPSNKVTEKGKDVELRCDPISGHTALYWYRQSLGQGLEFLIYFQGNSAPDKSGLPSDRFSAERTGGSVSTLTIQRTQQEDSAVYLCASSFGGEGSETQCFGPGTRLLVL.

V and J are TRBV25-1 and TRBJ1-4; the D is unclear. Germline loops: CDR1 MGHDK, CDR2 SYGVNS. This CDR3 contains 11 residues. The ends were cut back, 6 bases at V and 13 bases at J, with 12 bases in the middle. CDR3 amino acids: CASSLGRRLFF. The DNA of the CDR3 is TGTGCCAGCAGCCTGGGCAGAAGACTGTTTTTT.

The chain has TRBV19 and TRBJ2-1, with 8 bases lining up with TRBD2. This CDR3 is built from 14 residues. With V trimmed by 5 bases and J by 4 bases, 4 bases remained unmatched. Germline V gene data show CDR1 as LNHDA and CDR2 as SQIVND (reference sequence). This CDR3 reads CASSWGGGYNEQFF. The CDR3 DNA follows: TGTGCCAGTAGTTGGGGCGGGGGGTACAATGAGCAGTTCTTC. Based on the CDR3 plus reference TRBV19 and TRBJ2-1, the full variable domain is DGGITQSPKYLFRKEGQNVTLSCEQNLNHDAMYWYRQDPGQGLRLIYYSQIVNDFQKGDIAEGYSVSREKKESFPLTVTSAQKNPTAFYLCASSWGGGYNEQFFGPGTRLTVL.

In its sample, this clonotype was seen a few times. The rearrangement uses TRBV28 and TRBJ1-2, with 9 bases that match TRBD1. J was trimmed by 5 bases and V by 8 bases; bases with no gene match: 18. The CDR3 runs 17 residues. Germline CDR1 and CDR2: MDHEN and SYDVKM. The CDR3 spells CASALTLSGQGGYGYTF. CDR3 nucleotides: TGTGCCAGCGCCTTGACCCTGTCGGGACAGGGTGGGTATGGCTACACCTTC.

The chain is built from TRBV2 and TRBJ1-4; no clear D. Germline CDR1 is SNHLY and CDR2 is FYNNEI. V lost 5 bases and J 6 bases, leaving 10 bases between the germline ends. This CDR3 is built from 13 residues. This chain's CDR3 is CASSITRDEKLFF. The CDR3 DNA sequence: TGTGCCAGCAGTATTACTCGGGATGAAAAACTGTTTTTT.

At least ten counts were recorded for this clonotype. The chain recombines TRBV7-2 with TRBJ1-2, with a tentative D call TRBD1 (6 bases). CDR1 is SGHTA and CDR2 is FQGNSA in the germline V gene. V lost 3 bases to trimming and J lost 7 bases, with 21 bases between them. The CDR3 length is 16 residues. As DNA, the CDR3 is TGTGCCAGCAGCTTCAGGGGAGGGGCGCCCGGAGGTGGCTACACCTTC. It translates to CASSFRGGAPGGGYTF.

This chain joins TRBV2 and TRBJ1-2, with 8 bases matching TRBD1. The trim removed 6 bases at V and 8 bases at J, leaving 8 bases unmatched. CDR1 is SNHLY, CDR2 FYNNEI, per germline. The CDR3 spans 13 residues. This chain's CDR3 is CASRLGQGGGYTF. CDR3 in DNA: TGTGCCAGCAGACTCGGACAGGGAGGAGGCTACACCTTC.

This clonotype was counted ten times or more. The chain links TRBV11-2 to TRBJ2-1, with D perhaps matching TRBD2 (6 bases). This CDR3 has 12 residues. Trimming removed 3 bases at V and 8 bases at J, with 8 bases between. Germline V gene sequence: CDR1 SGHAT, CDR2 FQNNGV. The CDR3 loop reads CASSFGGDEQFF. CDR3 DNA sequence: TGTGCCAGCAGCTTCGGAGGGGATGAGCAGTTCTTC.

CDR3 nucleotide sequence: TGTGCCAGCAGCGGCGGGGAGGTAGAGACCCAGTACTTC. Residues: CASSGGEVETQYF. The chain is built from TRBV9 and TRBJ2-5; tentatively, D is TRBD2 (6 bases). Trimming pared 3 bases from V and 4 bases from J, leaving 10 bases between. CDR1 and CDR2 (germline): SGDLS, YYNGEE. The CDR3 loop spans 13 amino acids. The variable domain in full, with the rest retrieved from reference TRBV9 and TRBJ2-5, is DSGVTQTPKHLITATGQRVTLRCSPRSGDLSVYWYQQSLDQGLQFLIQYYNGEERAKGNILERFSAQQFPDLHSELNLSSLELGDSALYFCASSGGEVETQYFGPGTRLLVL.

DNA of the CDR3: TGTGCCAGCAGCTTAGCGCTGGCGGGGCCGAACACCGGGGAGCTGTTTTTT. It is translated as CASSLALAGPNTGELFF. The chain couples TRBV7-8 to TRBJ2-2, with D maybe TRBD2 (6 bases). The CDR3 sequence is 17 residues long. The germline V and J ends were trimmed by 0 bases and 0 bases, with 11 bases remaining between them. Germline V gene sequence: CDR1 SGHVS, CDR2 FQNEAQ.

This clonotype has at least ten counts. V is TRBV6-1 and J is TRBJ1-4; D is possibly TRBD1 (5 bases). This CDR3 comprises 19 residues. V gave up 0 bases and J gave up 5 bases, with 22 bases separating them. Germline CDR1 MNHNS, CDR2 SASEGT. The CDR3 reads CASSEAARIWGRENEKLFF. CDR3 DNA: TGTGCCAGCAGTGAAGCGGCGCGAATATGGGGCAGGGAGAATGAAAAACTGTTTTTT.

The chain recombines TRBV24-1 with TRBJ2-5, with D unresolved. The CDR3 extends over 11 amino acids. Between the trimmed V and J ends, which lost 7 bases and 3 bases, there was a span of 5 bases. CDR1 KGHDR and CDR2 SFDVKD come from the germline V gene. CDR3 amino acids: CATSNEETQYF. Written as DNA, the CDR3 is TGTGCCACCAGCAACGAAGAGACCCAGTACTTC.

This chain uses TRBV15 with TRBJ2-1; D might be TRBD1 or TRBD2, each matching 5 bases. The germline V gene encodes CDR1 LNHNV and CDR2 YYDKDF (reference sequence). The CDR3 has 16 residues. V was trimmed by 3 bases and J by 4 bases, leaving 16 bases between them. CDR3 bases: TGTGCCACCAGCAGCCCCACCGGGACCGATTACAATGAGCAGTTCTTC. Residues: CATSSPTGTDYNEQFF.

This chain uses TRBV7-6 with TRBJ2-1; a weak D match, TRBD2 (5 bases). Germline V CDR1 and CDR2: SGHVS, FNYEAQ. The CDR3 is 16 residues long. Trimming stripped 1 base from V and 1 base from J, with 11 bases between. The CDR3 here is CASSLVLEGSYNEQFF. CDR3 sequence (DNA): TGTGCCAGCAGCTTAGTCCTAGAGGGTTCCTACAATGAGCAGTTCTTC.

This clonotype was counted a few times. The rearrangement uses TRBV19 and TRBJ2-7; D is ambiguous. The CDR3 has 12 amino acids. V was trimmed by 3 bases and J by 5 bases, leaving 8 bases between them. Germline V gene lookup returns CDR1 LNHDA and CDR2 SQIVND (reference sequence). The CDR3: CASSMAADEQYF. CDR3 bases: TGTGCCAGTAGTATGGCCGCGGACGAGCAGTACTTC.

This clonotype showed up just a few times. V and J are TRBV6-5 and TRBJ1-1; D not certain. The CDR3 is made up of 14 amino acids. The V end was cut by 0 bases, the J end by 6 bases, with 11 bases between. Germline-derived CDR1 and CDR2 are MNHEY and SVGAGI. The CDR3 DNA sequence: TGTGCCAGCAGTTACTCGGTACAGAGGGCTGAAGCTTTCTTT. Protein sequence: CASSYSVQRAEAFF.

The chain joins TRBV6-1 to TRBJ2-5; no clear D. CDR3 length: 12 amino acids. Trimming cost V 2 bases and J 5 bases, with 6 bases left between them. Germline V lookup: CDR1 MNHNS, CDR2 SASEGT. The CDR3 protein is CASSEPIETQYF. CDR3 nucleotides: TGTGCCAGCAGTGAACCGATTGAGACCCAGTACTTC.